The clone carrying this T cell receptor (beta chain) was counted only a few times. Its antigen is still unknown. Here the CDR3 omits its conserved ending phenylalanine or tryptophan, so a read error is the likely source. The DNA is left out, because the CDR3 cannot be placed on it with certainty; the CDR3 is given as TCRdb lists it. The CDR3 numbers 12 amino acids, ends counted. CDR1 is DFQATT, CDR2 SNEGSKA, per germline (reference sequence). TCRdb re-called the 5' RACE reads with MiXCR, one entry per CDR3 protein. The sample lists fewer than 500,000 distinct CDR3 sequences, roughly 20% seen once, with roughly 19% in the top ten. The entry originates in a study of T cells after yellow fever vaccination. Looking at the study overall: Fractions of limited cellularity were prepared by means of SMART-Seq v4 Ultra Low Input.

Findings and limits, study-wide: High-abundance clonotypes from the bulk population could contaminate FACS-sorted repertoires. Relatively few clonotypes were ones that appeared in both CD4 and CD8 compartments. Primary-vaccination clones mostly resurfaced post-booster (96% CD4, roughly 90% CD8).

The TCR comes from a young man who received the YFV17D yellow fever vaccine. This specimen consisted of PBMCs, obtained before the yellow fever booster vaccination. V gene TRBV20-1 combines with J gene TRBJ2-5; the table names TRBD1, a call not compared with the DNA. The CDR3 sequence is CSAREMDAGVRV.